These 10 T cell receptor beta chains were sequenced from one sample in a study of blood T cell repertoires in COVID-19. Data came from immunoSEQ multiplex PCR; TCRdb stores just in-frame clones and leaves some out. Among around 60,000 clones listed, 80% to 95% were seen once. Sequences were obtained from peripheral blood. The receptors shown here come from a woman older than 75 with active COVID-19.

The CDR3, as DNA: TGTGCCAGCAGCCCAACAGGGGGGGATTCACCCCTCCACTTT. Its protein product is CASSPTGGDSPLHF. J is TRBJ1-6 and V is TRBV3-1 (or the pseudogene TRBV3-2); 8 bases align to TRBD1. In germline, CDR1 is LGHDT, CDR2 YNNKEL (reference sequence). The CDR3 loop spans 14 amino acids. Germline trimming cut 4 bases from V and 8 bases from J; bases unmatched to any gene: 4.

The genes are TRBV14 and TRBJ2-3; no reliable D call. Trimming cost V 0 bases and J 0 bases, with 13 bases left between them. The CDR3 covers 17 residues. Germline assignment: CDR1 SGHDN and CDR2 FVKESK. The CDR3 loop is CASSQEAHYGSTDTQYF. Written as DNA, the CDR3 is TGTGCCAGCAGCCAAGAAGCCCATTACGGGAGCACAGATACGCAGTATTTT.

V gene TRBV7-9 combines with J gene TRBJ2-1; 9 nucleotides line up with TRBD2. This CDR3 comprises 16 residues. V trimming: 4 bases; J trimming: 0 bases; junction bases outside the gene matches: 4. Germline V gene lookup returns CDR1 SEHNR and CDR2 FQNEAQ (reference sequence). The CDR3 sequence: CASSSLSGSSYNEQFF. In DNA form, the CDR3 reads TGTGCCAGCAGCTCCCTTAGCGGGAGCTCCTACAATGAGCAGTTCTTC.

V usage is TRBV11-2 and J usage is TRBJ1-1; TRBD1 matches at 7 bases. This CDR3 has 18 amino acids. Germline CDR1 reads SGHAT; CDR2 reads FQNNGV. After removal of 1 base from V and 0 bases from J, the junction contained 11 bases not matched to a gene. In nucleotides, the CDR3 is TGTGCCAGCAGCTTAGGCCGACAGGGCCGTCACCTGAACACTGAAGCTTTCTTT. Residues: CASSLGRQGRHLNTEAFF.

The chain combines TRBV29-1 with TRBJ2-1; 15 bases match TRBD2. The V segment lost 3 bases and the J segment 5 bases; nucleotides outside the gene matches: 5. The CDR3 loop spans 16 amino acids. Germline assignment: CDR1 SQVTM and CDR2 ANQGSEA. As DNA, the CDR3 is TGCAGCGTTGAGGGGGGACTAGCGGGAGGTGACAATGAGCAGTTCTTC. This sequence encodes CSVEGGLAGGDNEQFF.

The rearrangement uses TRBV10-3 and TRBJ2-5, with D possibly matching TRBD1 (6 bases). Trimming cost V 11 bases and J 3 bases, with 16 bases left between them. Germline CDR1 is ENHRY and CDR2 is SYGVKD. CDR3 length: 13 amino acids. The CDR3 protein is CAARAGDEETQYF. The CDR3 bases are TGTGCCGCTCGGGCAGGGGATGAAGAGACCCAGTACTTC.

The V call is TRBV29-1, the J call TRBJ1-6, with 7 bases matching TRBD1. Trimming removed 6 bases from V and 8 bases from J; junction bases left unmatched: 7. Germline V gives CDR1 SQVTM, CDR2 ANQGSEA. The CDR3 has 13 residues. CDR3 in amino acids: CSVKQGPDSPLHF. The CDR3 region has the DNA TGCAGCGTGAAACAGGGGCCTGATTCACCCCTCCACTTT.

In DNA, the CDR3 is TGTGCCAGCAGCCGACAGGGGGCCCTCTATGGCTACACCTTC. It specifies CASSRQGALYGYTF. The chain combines TRBV6-5 with TRBJ1-2, with 10 bases lining up with TRBD1. Trimming removed 6 bases from V and 4 bases from J; junction bases left unmatched: 5. The CDR3 totals 14 residues. From germline, CDR1 is MNHEY and CDR2 SVGAGI.

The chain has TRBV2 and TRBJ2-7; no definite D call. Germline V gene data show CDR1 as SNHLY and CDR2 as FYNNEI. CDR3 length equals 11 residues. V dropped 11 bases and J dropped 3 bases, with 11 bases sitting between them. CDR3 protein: CAGRRLYEQYF. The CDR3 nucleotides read TGTGCCGGCCGGCGGCTCTACGAGCAGTACTTC.

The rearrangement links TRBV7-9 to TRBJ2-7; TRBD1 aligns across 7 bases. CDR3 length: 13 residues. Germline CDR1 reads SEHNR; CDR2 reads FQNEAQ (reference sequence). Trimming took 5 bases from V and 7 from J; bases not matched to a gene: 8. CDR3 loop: CASSGTVVSEQYV. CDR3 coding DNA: TGTGCCAGCAGCGGGACAGTTGTGAGTGAGCAGTACGTC.